This is a list of T cell receptor beta chains from one sample in a study of blood T cell repertoires in COVID-19. This table comes from immunoSEQ multiplex PCR, and its TCRdb copy is limited to in-frame clones, with some not included. There are approximately 200,000 clones in the sample; roughly nine tenths occur only once, and roughly 3.7% lies in the top ten. The sequencing sample was made of PBMCs or T cells enriched from blood (not recorded which). The receptor set was obtained from a woman aged 18-29 years in a cohort exposed to, infected with or recovered from COVID-19 (not recorded which). Both conserved end residues are trimmed from each CDR3. The order of the fields is clone size, D gene, V gene, J gene, CDR3 protein. The D gene is left open where the match is weak. The size of a clone is reported for some rows only, either as once, few or many, or as a class for expanded clones.

size: -
D: -
V: TRBV6-6
J: TRBJ2-7
CDR3: ASSPSGTAGGEQY

size: -
D: -
V: TRBV5-6
J: TRBJ1-1
CDR3: ASSLAQGNTEAF

size: once
D: -
V: TRBV3-1/TRBV3-2
J: TRBJ1-4
CDR3: ASSQVSSRGPNEKLF

size: -
D: -
V: TRBV6-1
J: TRBJ1-5
CDR3: ASSDRDSNQPQH

size: once
D: -
V: TRBV5-6
J: TRBJ1-1
CDR3: ASSLSSWAEAF

size: -
D: -
V: TRBV19
J: TRBJ1-1
CDR3: ASSIQEGTEAF

size: -
D: -
V: TRBV11-3
J: TRBJ1-5
CDR3: ASWGEGGSNQPQH

size: -
D: -
V: TRBV6-1
J: TRBJ1-3
CDR3: ASGHGRIGNTIY

size: few
D: TRBD1
V: TRBV7-6
J: TRBJ2-7
CDR3: ASSLDRGREQY

size: -
D: TRBD2
V: TRBV9
J: TRBJ2-7
CDR3: ASSPRGSGSDEQY

size: -
D: TRBD2
V: TRBV11-2
J: TRBJ2-4
CDR3: ASSLGGARFSTQY

size: -
D: TRBD2
V: TRBV5-1
J: TRBJ2-1
CDR3: ASSPGLAGGYEQF

size: -
D: TRBD1
V: TRBV18
J: TRBJ2-7
CDR3: ASSLGQKGYEQY

size: -
D: -
V: TRBV29-1
J: TRBJ1-1
CDR3: SVEAYSEAF

size: -
D: TRBD2
V: TRBV9
J: TRBJ2-1
CDR3: ASSTLAGGGDEQF

size: -
D: TRBD1
V: TRBV11-2
J: TRBJ1-2
CDR3: ASSPTGNYGYT

size: -
D: -
V: TRBV5-5
J: TRBJ1-5
CDR3: ASSLEGEGNQPQH

size: -
D: -
V: TRBV2
J: TRBJ2-1
CDR3: ASSEEGTRAGGEQF

size: -
D: -
V: TRBV5-5
J: TRBJ1-2
CDR3: ASSPPLGPEGYYGYT

size: -
D: -
V: TRBV10-3
J: TRBJ2-4
CDR3: AISESMGRTGPKNIQY

size: once
D: -
V: TRBV5-1
J: TRBJ1-1
CDR3: ASSLESGATEAF

size: -
D: -
V: TRBV10-3
J: TRBJ2-1
CDR3: AISATGNEQF

size: -
D: -
V: TRBV10-3
J: TRBJ1-2
CDR3: AIREDGANYGYT

size: -
D: TRBD1
V: TRBV28
J: TRBJ2-5
CDR3: ASSPDRARETQY

size: once
D: -
V: TRBV19
J: TRBJ2-2
CDR3: ASRQGSTGELF

size: -
D: TRBD1
V: TRBV18
J: TRBJ1-3
CDR3: ASSPGTGYLSGNTIY

size: -
D: -
V: TRBV19
J: TRBJ2-1
CDR3: ASSISGGISYNEQF

size: -
D: TRBD2
V: TRBV4-1
J: TRBJ2-1
CDR3: ASSQRTRTNEQF

size: -
D: -
V: TRBV10-1
J: TRBJ2-5
CDR3: ASSAGGGARETQY

size: -
D: -
V: TRBV2
J: TRBJ2-2
CDR3: ASTTDTGELF

size: -
D: TRBD1
V: TRBV25-1
J: TRBJ1-2
CDR3: ASRRGTGYSGYT

size: -
D: TRBD1
V: TRBV5-5
J: TRBJ2-5
CDR3: ASSLQGEETQY

size: -
D: -
V: TRBV7-8
J: TRBJ1-5
CDR3: ASSLSGEGQPQH

size: -
D: -
V: TRBV10-3
J: TRBJ1-1
CDR3: AIRNGLQGTTEAF

size: -
D: -
V: TRBV24-1
J: TRBJ2-3
CDR3: ATSDTPSTDTQY

size: -
D: TRBD2
V: TRBV7-8
J: TRBJ2-7
CDR3: ASSRGTSGGNEFN

size: -
D: -
V: TRBV28
J: TRBJ1-2
CDR3: ASSLQAPNNYGYT

size: -
D: -
V: TRBV2
J: TRBJ1-1
CDR3: ASSEAVRVGTEAF

size: once
D: TRBD1
V: TRBV5-4
J: TRBJ1-1
CDR3: ASSLGTGSEAF

size: -
D: -
V: TRBV27
J: TRBJ1-3
CDR3: ASSPLDRNSGNTIY

size: -
D: -
V: TRBV2
J: TRBJ2-7
CDR3: ASSEFRDNYEQY

size: -
D: -
V: TRBV5-1
J: TRBJ2-3
CDR3: ASSPREGDTQY

size: few
D: TRBD1
V: TRBV19
J: TRBJ1-2
CDR3: ASRTGQKSHGYT

size: -
D: TRBD1
V: TRBV7-3
J: TRBJ1-6
CDR3: ASSLRTGLNSPLH

size: once
D: TRBD1
V: TRBV15
J: TRBJ1-5
CDR3: AAGDRDQPQH

size: -
D: -
V: TRBV11-2
J: TRBJ1-5
CDR3: ASSLNRDQPQH

size: -
D: TRBD1
V: TRBV5-6
J: TRBJ1-2
CDR3: ASRGTAEAYGYT

size: -
D: TRBD2
V: TRBV3-1/TRBV3-2
J: TRBJ2-4
CDR3: ASSNSGGADIQY

size: -
D: -
V: TRBV6-2/TRBV6-3
J: TRBJ1-3
CDR3: ASSYQRQTIY

size: -
D: -
V: TRBV7-3
J: TRBJ2-1
CDR3: ASSLRDNEQF

size: -
D: TRBD1
V: TRBV29-1
J: TRBJ1-1
CDR3: SVQQGAEAF